The clone carrying this TCR beta chain was picked up a small number of times. The antigen is unknown. The data were taken from a study of early T cells in non-severe SARS-CoV-2 infection. Study as a whole: Sequenced material consisted of bulk RNA (from unsorted whole blood), and chains were unpaired.

Losses at the gene ends were 0 bases for V and 5 bases for J; bases not matched to a gene: 12. The CDR3 spans 17 residues. CDR1 and CDR2 from the germline V gene are LNHDA and SQIVND (reference sequence). Individual cDNA molecules received unique molecular identifiers. TCRdb passed the 5' RACE reads through MiXCR, listing each CDR3 protein once. The sample has tens of thousands of distinct CDR3 sequences; approximately 10% are singletons. Overall study findings and caveats: VDJdb matching skewed toward anti-spike CD8 responses, missing private and CD4 specificities.

The chain joins TRBV19 to TRBJ2-5; 7 bases align to TRBD2. The origin of this receptor is an adult who was a healthcare worker with PCR-confirmed SARS-CoV-2 infection or an uninfected control (not recorded which). The material was whole blood, obtained at baseline. The CDR3 protein is CASSIDPEGGPLETQYF. As DNA, the CDR3 is TGTGCCAGTAGTATAGATCCGGAGGGAGGGCCCTTGGAGACCCAGTACTTC.